What follows are 12 T cell receptor beta chains derived from one specimen sequenced in a study of shared clonotypes between healthy human individuals. Data came from immunoSEQ multiplex PCR; TCRdb stores just in-frame clones and leaves some out. The sample lists more than 550,000 clones; 90% were seen once. The sequenced material came from memory CD8+ T cells from PBMCs. Stated subset: CD45RO+ cells pooled with CCR7-negative TemRA cells. Source of these receptors: a man younger than 30 in good health. Some clones in this sample may be carry-over from other donors' samples.

This sequence joins TRBV6-1 and TRBJ2-3; D tentatively reads TRBD1 or TRBD2 (5 bases each). CDR1 MNHNS and CDR2 SASEGT come from the germline V gene. V was clipped by 10 bases and J by 2 bases, with 13 bases between them. This CDR3 is built from 13 residues. The CDR3 spells CAIEGIVTDTQYF. DNA for the CDR3: TGTGCCATCGAGGGGATTGTCACAGATACGCAGTATTTT.

The chain joins TRBV7-7 to TRBJ2-7; maybe TRBD1 (6 bases). Germline V gene sequence: CDR1 SSHAT, CDR2 FNYEAQ (reference sequence). V lost 10 bases to trimming and J lost 1 base, with 23 bases between them. This CDR3 spans 16 amino acids. In DNA form, the CDR3 reads TGTGCCAACAACCCCCACCGGACAGTTTTATCCTACGAGCAGTACTTC. This translates into CANNPHRTVLSYEQYF.

The chain has TRBV28 and TRBJ1-3; D is perhaps TRBD1 (5 bases). Germline CDR1 reads MDHEN; CDR2 reads SYDVKM. V was pared by 3 bases and J by 4 bases, with 13 bases between. This CDR3 contains 15 residues. In DNA, the CDR3 is TGTGCCAGCAGTTTCGCAGGGCTGTCGGGAAACACCATATATTTT. Amino acid sequence: CASSFAGLSGNTIYF.

The rearrangement joins TRBV10-3 to TRBJ1-1; TRBD1 agrees at 9 bases. This CDR3 region has 18 residues. The ends lost 4 bases at V and 1 base at J; junction bases unmatched: 13. CDR1 is ENHRY and CDR2 is SYGVKD in the germline V gene. This CDR3 is CAISGDRDRGFWNTEAFF. The CDR3, as DNA: TGTGCCATCAGTGGGGACCGAGACAGGGGGTTTTGGAACACTGAAGCTTTCTTT.

The genes are TRBV14 and TRBJ1-1; 8 nucleotides align to TRBD1. Germline V gives CDR1 SGHDN, CDR2 FVKESK. Trimming removed 1 base from V and 4 bases from J; junction bases left unmatched: 5. The CDR3 consists of 15 residues. CDR3: CASSQGRTGSTEAFF. CDR3 DNA sequence: TGTGCCAGCAGCCAAGGCCGGACAGGGAGCACTGAAGCTTTCTTT.

This clone came up once. The rearrangement links TRBV9 to TRBJ2-6; 13 bases are a match to TRBD2. The CDR3 loop spans 20 amino acids. Germline V CDR1 and CDR2: SGDLS, YYNGEE. V lost 4 bases and J lost 0; bases outside the gene matches: 10. As DNA, the CDR3 is TGTGCCAGCAGCATGGGACTAGCGGGGACTTCTAGCTCTGGGGCCAACGTCCTGACTTTC. Encoded protein: CASSMGLAGTSSSGANVLTF.

The chain has TRBV25-1 and TRBJ2-5, with 9 bases matching TRBD2. The germline V gene has CDR1 MGHDK and CDR2 SYGVNS. V trimming: 4 bases; J trimming: 5 bases; junction bases outside the gene matches: 11. CDR3 length: 16 amino acids. CDR3 coding DNA: TGTGCCAGCAGTGCTGCCGTAGCGGGAGTCCGGGAGACCCAGTACTTC. Its translation is CASSAAVAGVRETQYF. The variable domain in full, with the rest retrieved from reference TRBV25-1 and TRBJ2-5, is EADIYQTPRYLVIGTGKKITLECSQTMGHDKMYWYQQDPGMELHLIHYSYGVNSTEKGDLSSESTVSRIRTEHFPLTLESARPSHTSQYLCASSAAVAGVRETQYFGPGTRLLVL.

This chain connects TRBV15 to TRBJ1-5, with D uncertain. The CDR3 loop spans 17 amino acids. Trimming left V 0 bases short and J 0 bases short, with 12 bases between. Germline V gene lookup returns CDR1 LNHNV and CDR2 YYDKDF (reference sequence). The CDR3 region is CATSRDRRVYSNQPQHF. CDR3 nucleotide sequence: TGTGCCACCAGCAGAGATCGCCGAGTATATAGCAATCAGCCCCAGCATTTT.

In this sample, this clone turned up once. This chain joins TRBV5-1 and TRBJ1-6, with unresolved D. V dropped 4 bases and J dropped 9 bases, with 20 bases sitting between them. From germline, CDR1 is SGHRS and CDR2 YFSETQ. The CDR3 consists of 16 residues. Here the CDR3 reads CASSPGPTPRGSPLHF. CDR3 coding DNA: TGCGCCAGCAGCCCCGGGCCAACTCCCCGAGGTTCACCCCTCCACTTT. Together with reference TRBV5-1 and TRBJ1-6, the CDR3 gives the full variable domain: KAGVTQTPRYLIKTRGQQVTLSCSPISGHRSVSWYQQTPGQGLQFLFEYFSETQRNKGNFPGRFSGRQFSNSRSEMNVSTLELGDSALYLCASSPGPTPRGSPLHFGNGTRLTVT.

CDR3 sequence (DNA): TGTGCCAGCAGTCCCCGGGGACTAGCACAAGAGACCCAGTACTTC. The encoded protein is CASSPRGLAQETQYF. This chain links TRBV27 with TRBJ2-5; 9 nucleotides match TRBD2. The germline V gene encodes CDR1 MNHEY and CDR2 SMNVEV (reference sequence). Unmatched junction bases numbered 6, after V lost 5 bases and J lost 2 bases. CDR3 length: 15 amino acids.

This clone appeared once. This CDR3 is CASSQDMTGGLYTQYF. CDR3 in DNA: TGTGCCAGCAGCCAAGATATGACAGGGGGCCTGTATACGCAGTATTTT. The chain uses TRBV4-2 and TRBJ2-3; 10 bases are a match to TRBD1. The CDR3 runs to 16 residues. The V gene's germline CDR1 is LGHNA and CDR2 YNFKEQ. V dropped 0 bases and J dropped 7; count of bases not matched to a gene: 7.

The J gene is TRBJ2-1, the V gene TRBV25-1; D ambiguous. V was clipped by 0 bases and J by 1 base, with 16 bases between them. Germline V gene sequence: CDR1 MGHDK, CDR2 SYGVNS. CDR3 length: 18 amino acids. The CDR3, as DNA: TGTGCCAGCAGTGAATATCTTTGGGGTGCCGAATCCTACAATGAGCAGTTCTTC. The encoded protein is CASSEYLWGAESYNEQFF.